This T cell receptor beta chain is drawn from a study of shared clonotypes between healthy human individuals. Positive CCR7 selection of CD45RO-negative cells yielded the naive CD8 cells, and terminally differentiated effector memory CD45RA+ cells were excluded. As concerns this clone: The sample carries other DNA sequences with the same CDR3.

The assay was run at deep level. Several immunoSEQ 96-well plates shared each subset's DNA, each plate a replicate. Libraries were prepared by immunoSEQ multiplex PCR; TCRdb keeps only in-frame clonotypes and omits some of them. The table records around 1.9 million clones, 90% to 95% of them present only once. Trimming shortened V by 0 bases and J by 4 bases, and 7 bases separated the two germline ends. The CDR3 is 13 amino acids. From germline, CDR1 is LGHNA and CDR2 YSLEER. Sequenced input: naive CD8+ T cells from PBMCs. The J gene is TRBJ2-7, the V gene TRBV4-3; D may be TRBD2 (6 bases). The TCR sequence derives from a young man in good health. Some clones in this sample may be carry-over from other donors' samples. The CDR3 loop is CASSQDGGYEQYF. The CDR3 DNA sequence: TGCGCCAGCAGCCAAGATGGGGGGTACGAGCAGTACTTC.